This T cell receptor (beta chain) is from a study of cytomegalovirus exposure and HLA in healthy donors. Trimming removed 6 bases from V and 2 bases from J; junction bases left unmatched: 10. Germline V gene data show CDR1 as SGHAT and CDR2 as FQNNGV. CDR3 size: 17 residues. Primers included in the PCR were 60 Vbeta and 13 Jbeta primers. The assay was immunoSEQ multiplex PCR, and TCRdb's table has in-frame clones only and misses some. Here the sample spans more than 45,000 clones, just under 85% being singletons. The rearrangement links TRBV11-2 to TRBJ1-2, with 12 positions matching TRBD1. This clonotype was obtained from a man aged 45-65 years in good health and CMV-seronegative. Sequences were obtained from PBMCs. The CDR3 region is CASSSPGQGASNYGYTF. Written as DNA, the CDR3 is TGTGCCAGCAGTTCACCGGGACAGGGGGCTTCGAACTATGGCTACACCTTC.